This T cell receptor (beta chain) was sequenced in a study of identical twins. In TCRdb, the 5' RACE reads were re-called with MiXCR into one record per CDR3 protein. The sample includes 240,000 or so distinct CDR3 sequences, around 6.6% of them seen just once. In its sample, this clonotype was seen many times. Germline V gene lookup returns CDR1 DFQATT and CDR2 SNEGSKA (reference sequence). Trimming at V came to 4 bases and at J to 7 bases, leaving 15 bases not matched to a gene. The CDR3 runs 15 residues. A further study also used this sample, focusing on yellow fever vaccine responses in identical twins.

This TCR came from a young woman in good health. V gene TRBV20-1 combines with J gene TRBJ2-7; TRBD2 matches 8 bases. Specimen: memory (CD45RO+) T cells sorted from blood. The CDR3 region is CSATSGSGDYGEQYF. DNA of the CDR3: TGCAGTGCTACCTCGGGTAGCGGGGACTACGGGGAGCAGTACTTC.